Listed below are T cell receptor beta chains from one sample, sequenced in a study of T cells of healthy individuals. TCRdb called the 5' RACE reads again in MiXCR, with one record for every CDR3 protein. The sample contains over 95,000 distinct CDR3 sequences, approximately 18% of which appear only once. These receptors originate from a human donor in good health. Each CDR3 is given with its conserved first and last residue. A D gene is named only where the DNA matches it firmly. Clone size is given for some rows only: seen once, a few or many times, or a class if the clone is expanded.

TRBJ2-5	TRBV6-5	few	.	CASIARETQYF	TGTGCCAGCATAGCTCGAGAGACCCAGTACTTC
TRBJ2-5	TRBV4-3	.	.	CASSQDFRGRETQYF	TGCGCCAGCAGCCAAGATTTCAGGGGACGGGAGACCCAGTACTTC
TRBJ2-1	TRBV7-9	.	TRBD2	CASSPASGGAEQFF	TGTGCCAGCAGCCCCGCTAGCGGGGGTGCTGAGCAGTTCTTC
TRBJ2-2	TRBV20-1	many	.	CSARTGNTGELFF	TGCAGTGCTAGGACTGGTAACACCGGGGAGCTGTTTTTT
TRBJ1-6	TRBV6-1	.	TRBD1	CASSPGTESSPLHF	TGTGCCAGCAGTCCCGGGACAGAAAGCTCACCCCTCCACTTT
TRBJ1-6	TRBV6-1	few	.	CASSVFGDRSPLHF	TGTGCCAGCAGTGTTTTTGGAGACCGCTCACCCCTCCACTTT
TRBJ2-7	TRBV28	few	TRBD1	CASSTTYFRDRGPEQYF	TGTGCCAGCAGTACCACATACTTCCGGGACAGGGGGCCCGAGCAGTACTTC
TRBJ1-5	TRBV28	.	TRBD1	CASSLFRGRGLNQPQHF	TGTGCCAGCAGTTTATTCAGGGGGAGAGGCCTCAATCAGCCCCAGCATTTT
TRBJ2-2	TRBV29-1	.	TRBD2	CSVDRGGPSTGELFF	TGCAGCGTTGATCGCGGGGGGCCGAGCACCGGGGAGCTGTTTTTT
TRBJ1-1	TRBV6-2/TRBV6-3	few	.	CASSLGWDTEAFF	TGTGCCAGCAGTTTAGGATGGGACACTGAAGCTTTCTTT
TRBJ2-7	TRBV28	many	TRBD1	CASSLDRTEQYF	TGTGCCAGCAGTTTGGACAGGACCGAGCAGTACTTC
TRBJ2-3	TRBV10-3	few	.	CAISADPVTDTQYF	TGTGCCATCAGTGCTGACCCAGTCACAGATACGCAGTATTTT
TRBJ2-6	TRBV4-1	.	.	CASSLTTSGANVLTF	TGCGCCAGCAGCTTAACAACCTCTGGGGCCAACGTCCTGACTTTC
TRBJ1-1	TRBV10-2	many	TRBD1	CASSNRDRQNTEAFF	TGCGCCAGCAGTAACCGGGACAGACAGAACACTGAAGCTTTCTTT
TRBJ1-4	TRBV5-1	many	.	CASSLKTNEKLFF	TGCGCCAGCAGCTTAAAGACTAATGAAAAACTGTTTTTT
TRBJ2-3	TRBV7-2	few	TRBD2	CASSPRTSGGADTQYF	TGTGCCAGCAGTCCTCGGACTAGCGGGGGGGCAGATACGCAGTATTTT
TRBJ2-6	TRBV19	few	.	CASSMSGQSHYSGANVLTF	TGTGCCAGTAGTATGTCAGGACAGTCACATTACTCTGGGGCCAACGTCCTGACTTTC
TRBJ2-1	TRBV6-5	.	TRBD2	CASRSGAYNEQFF	TGTGCCAGCAGAAGCGGGGCCTACAATGAGCAGTTCTTC
TRBJ2-1	TRBV21-1	many	.	CASSSGEHNEQFF	TGTGCCAGCAGCTCTGGGGAGCACAATGAGCAGTTCTTC
TRBJ2-7	TRBV25-1	few	.	CASRAGGTYEQYF	TGTGCCAGCAGGGCAGGGGGGACCTACGAGCAGTACTTC
TRBJ2-7	TRBV18	many	.	CASSPAGAAVNEQYF	TGTGCCAGCTCACCAGCAGGGGCCGCCGTGAACGAGCAGTACTTC
TRBJ1-3	TRBV7-2	.	TRBD1	CASSHDRASYTIYF	TGTGCCAGCAGTCATGACAGGGCTAGTTACACCATATATTTT